Below, one T cell receptor (beta chain) is given with its context. What the library attached to individual cDNA molecules were unique molecular identifiers. TCRdb recomputed calls from the RACE reads with MiXCR, one row per CDR3 protein. The sample shows 180,000 or so distinct CDR3 sequences, around 15% of them seen only once. This sample was taken from a study of human T cells and chemical hapten exposure. The length of the CDR3 is 23 residues. Per the germline V gene, CDR1 is SGHTA and CDR2 is FQGNSA. V dropped 5 bases and J dropped 2; count of bases not matched to a gene: 26. Stated time point: patch test 1, 2 weeks after DPC sensitization. Documented treatment: therapeutic diphenylcyclopropenone sensitization with weekly scalp DPC.

Sequenced here: whole blood, sampled in connection with sensitization to the hapten diphenylcyclopropenone (DPC). This sequence originates from a woman in her 30s with alopecia areata. Some clones in this sample may be carry-over from other donors' samples. The chain combines TRBV7-2 with TRBJ2-3; 12 bases match TRBD2. The CDR3 DNA reads TGTGCCAGCAGCGGGGCAGACCCCGAAAAGGATCACACTAGCGGGGGGTCCACAGATACGCAGTATTTT. Its translation is CASSGADPEKDHTSGGSTDTQYF. Variable domain in full (rest from reference TRBV7-2 and TRBJ2-3): GAGVSQSPSNKVTEKGKDVELRCDPISGHTALYWYRQSLGQGLEFLIYFQGNSAPDKSGLPSDRFSAERTGGSVSTLTIQRTQQEDSAVYLCASSGADPEKDHTSGGSTDTQYFGPGTRLTVL.